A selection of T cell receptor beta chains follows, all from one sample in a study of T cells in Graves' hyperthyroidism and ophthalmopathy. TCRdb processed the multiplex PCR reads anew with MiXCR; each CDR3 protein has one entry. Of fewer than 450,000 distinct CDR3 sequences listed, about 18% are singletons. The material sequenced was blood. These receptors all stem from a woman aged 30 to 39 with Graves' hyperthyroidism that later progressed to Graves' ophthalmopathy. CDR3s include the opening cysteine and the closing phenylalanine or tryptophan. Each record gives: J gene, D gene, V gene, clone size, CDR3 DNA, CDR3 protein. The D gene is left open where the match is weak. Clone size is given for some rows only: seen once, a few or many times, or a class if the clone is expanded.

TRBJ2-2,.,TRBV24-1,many,TGTGCCACCAGTGATTTCAGGGCTAGCACCTACACCGGGGAGCTGTTTTTT,CATSDFRASTYTGELFF
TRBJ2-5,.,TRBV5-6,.,TGTGCCAGCAGCCTCGGGAGATATTACCAAGAGACCCAGTACTTC,CASSLGRYYQETQYF
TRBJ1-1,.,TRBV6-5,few,TGTGCCAGCAGTTATTCCCCTAGGGCTGAAGCTTTCTTT,CASSYSPRAEAFF
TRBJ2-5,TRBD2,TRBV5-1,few,TGCGCCAGCCGTGGCGGGGGTAGTTTACTCGGGTACTTC,CASRGGGSLLGYF
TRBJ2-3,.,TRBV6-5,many,TGTGCCAGCAGTTACTACGGCGGTAGCACAGATACGCAGTATTTT,CASSYYGGSTDTQYF
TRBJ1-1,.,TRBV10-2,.,TGCGCCAGCAGAGCATCAGGGAACACTGAAGCTTTCTTT,CASRASGNTEAFF
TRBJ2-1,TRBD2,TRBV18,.,TGTGCCAGCTCACCACAGGGCGGGAGGGCAGACAATGAGCAGTTCTTC,CASSPQGGRADNEQFF
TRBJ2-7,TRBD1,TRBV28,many,TGTGCCAGCAGTTCCTCGGGACAGGGGTCCCCCTACGAGCAGTACTTC,CASSSSGQGSPYEQYF
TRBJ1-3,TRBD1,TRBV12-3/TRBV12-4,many,TGTGCCAGCAGTTACACAGGGGACACCATATATTTT,CASSYTGDTIYF
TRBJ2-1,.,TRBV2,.,TGTGCCAGCACCCCGTTAGGGGACTCGAGCTCCTACAATGAGCAGTTCTTC,CASTPLGDSSSYNEQFF
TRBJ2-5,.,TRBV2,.,TGTGCCAGCAGTGAAGCATGGAGGGGCGGCGAAGAGACCCAGTACTTC,CASSEAWRGGEETQYF
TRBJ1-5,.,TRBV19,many,TGTGCCAGTACCCCGACAGTGATTAGCAATCAGCCCCAGCATTTT,CASTPTVISNQPQHF
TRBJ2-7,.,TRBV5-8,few,TGTGCCAGCAAGCAGATAGCGGACGTCTACGAGCAGTACTTC,CASKQIADVYEQYF
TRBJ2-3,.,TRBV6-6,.,TGTGCCAGCAGTTACTCGAAGGCTAGCACAGATACGCAGTATTTT,CASSYSKASTDTQYF
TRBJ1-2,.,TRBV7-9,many,TGTGCCAGCAGCCCAGCCCCTGAAGGGGGCTACACCTTC,CASSPAPEGGYTF
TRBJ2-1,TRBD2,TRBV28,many,TGTGCCAGCAGTTTCCTGGGCGGGGGCTCCTACAATGAGCAGTTCTTC,CASSFLGGGSYNEQFF
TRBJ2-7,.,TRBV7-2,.,TGTGCCAGCAGCCAAGATCTCCGGGACACCTCCTACGAGCAGTACTTC,CASSQDLRDTSYEQYF
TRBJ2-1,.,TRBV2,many,TGTGCCAGCAAAGGGTCATCACAATACAATGAGCAGTTCTTC,CASKGSSQYNEQFF
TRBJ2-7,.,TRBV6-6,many,TGTGCCAGCAGTTACCTCGACCGCCACTCCTACGAGCAGTACTTC,CASSYLDRHSYEQYF
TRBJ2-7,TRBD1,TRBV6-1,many,TGTGCCAGCAGCCGAGACAGGGGTTGGCAGTACTTC,CASSRDRGWQYF
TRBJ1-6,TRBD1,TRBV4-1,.,TGCGCGACCCGATACGGCCCGGGACAGATTAATTCACCCCTCCACTTT,CATRYGPGQINSPLHF
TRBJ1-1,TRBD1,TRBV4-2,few,TGTGCCAGCCTCGGACAGGGCTTGGGTGAAGCTTTCTTT,CASLGQGLGEAFF